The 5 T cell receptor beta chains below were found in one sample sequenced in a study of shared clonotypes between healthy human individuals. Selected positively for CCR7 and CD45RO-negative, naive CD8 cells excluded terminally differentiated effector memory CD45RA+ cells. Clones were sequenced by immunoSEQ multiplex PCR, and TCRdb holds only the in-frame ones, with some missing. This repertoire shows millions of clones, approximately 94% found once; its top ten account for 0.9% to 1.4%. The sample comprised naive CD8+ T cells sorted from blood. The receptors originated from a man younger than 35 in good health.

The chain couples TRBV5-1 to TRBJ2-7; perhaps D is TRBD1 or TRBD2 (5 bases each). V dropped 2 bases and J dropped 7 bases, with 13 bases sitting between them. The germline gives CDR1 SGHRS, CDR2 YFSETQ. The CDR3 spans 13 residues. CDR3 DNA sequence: TGCGCCAGCAGCTTCCGAGGGGCCCGGGAGCAGTACTTC. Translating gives CASSFRGAREQYF. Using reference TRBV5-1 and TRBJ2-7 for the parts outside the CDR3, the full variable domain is KAGVTQTPRYLIKTRGQQVTLSCSPISGHRSVSWYQQTPGQGLQFLFEYFSETQRNKGNFPGRFSGRQFSNSRSEMNVSTLELGDSALYLCASSFRGAREQYFGPGTRLTVT.

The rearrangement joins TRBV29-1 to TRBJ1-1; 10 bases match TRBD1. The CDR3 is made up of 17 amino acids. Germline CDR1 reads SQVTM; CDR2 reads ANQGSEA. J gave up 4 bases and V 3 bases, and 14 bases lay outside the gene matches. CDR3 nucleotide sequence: TGCAGCGTTGACGATTTTTTGGTCGGACAGGGGGGCACTGAAGCTTTCTTT. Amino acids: CSVDDFLVGQGGTEAFF. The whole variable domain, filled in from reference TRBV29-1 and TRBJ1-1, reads SAVISQKPSRDICQRGTSLTIQCQVDSQVTMMFWYRQQPGQSLTLIATANQGSEATYESGFVIDKFPISRPNLTFSTLTVSNMSPEDSSIYLCSVDDFLVGQGGTEAFFGQGTRLTVV.

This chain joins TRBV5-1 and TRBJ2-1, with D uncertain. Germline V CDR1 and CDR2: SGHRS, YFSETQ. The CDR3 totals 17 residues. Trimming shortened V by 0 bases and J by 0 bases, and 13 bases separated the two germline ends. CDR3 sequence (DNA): TGCGCCAGCAGCTTGGCGATAGGGTCCCCCTCCTACAATGAGCAGTTCTTC. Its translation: CASSLAIGSPSYNEQFF.

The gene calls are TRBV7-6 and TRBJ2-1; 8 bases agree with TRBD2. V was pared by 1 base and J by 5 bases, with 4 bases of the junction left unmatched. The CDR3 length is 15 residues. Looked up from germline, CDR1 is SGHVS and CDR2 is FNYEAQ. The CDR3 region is CASSLGGLADNEQFF. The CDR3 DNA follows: TGTGCCAGCAGCTTAGGCGGACTAGCTGACAATGAGCAGTTCTTC.

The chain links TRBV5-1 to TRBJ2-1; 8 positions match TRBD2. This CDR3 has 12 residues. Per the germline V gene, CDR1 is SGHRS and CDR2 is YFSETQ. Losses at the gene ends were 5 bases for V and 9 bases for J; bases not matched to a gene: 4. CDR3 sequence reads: CASSPGRGEQFF. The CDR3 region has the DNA TGCGCCAGCAGTCCCGGGAGGGGTGAGCAGTTCTTC.